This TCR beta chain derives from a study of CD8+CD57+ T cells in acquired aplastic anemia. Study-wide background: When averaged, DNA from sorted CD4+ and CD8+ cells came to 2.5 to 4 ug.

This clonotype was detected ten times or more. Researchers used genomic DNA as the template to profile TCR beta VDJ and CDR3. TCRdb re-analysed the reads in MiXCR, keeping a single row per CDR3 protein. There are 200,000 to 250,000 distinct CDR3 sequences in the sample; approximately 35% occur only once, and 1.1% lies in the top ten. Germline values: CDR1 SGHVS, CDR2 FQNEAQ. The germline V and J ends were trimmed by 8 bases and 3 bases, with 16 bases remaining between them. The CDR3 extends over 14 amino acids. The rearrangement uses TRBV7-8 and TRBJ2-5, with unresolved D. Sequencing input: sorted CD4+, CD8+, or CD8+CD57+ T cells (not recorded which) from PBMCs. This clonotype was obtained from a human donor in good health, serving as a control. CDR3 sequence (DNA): TGTGCCAGCCTCCGGTTGGGCAGTAAAGAGACCCAGTACTTC. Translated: CASLRLGSKETQYF.